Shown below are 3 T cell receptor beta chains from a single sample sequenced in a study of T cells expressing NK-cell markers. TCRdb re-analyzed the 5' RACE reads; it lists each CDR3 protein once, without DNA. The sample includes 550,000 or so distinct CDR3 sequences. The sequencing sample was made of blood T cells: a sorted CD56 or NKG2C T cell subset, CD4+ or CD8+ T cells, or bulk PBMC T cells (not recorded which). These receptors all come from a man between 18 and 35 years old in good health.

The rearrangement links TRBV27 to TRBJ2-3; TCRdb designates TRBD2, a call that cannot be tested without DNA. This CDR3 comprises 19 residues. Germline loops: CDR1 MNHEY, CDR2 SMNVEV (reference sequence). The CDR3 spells CASSFSGLAGRGPTDTQYF.

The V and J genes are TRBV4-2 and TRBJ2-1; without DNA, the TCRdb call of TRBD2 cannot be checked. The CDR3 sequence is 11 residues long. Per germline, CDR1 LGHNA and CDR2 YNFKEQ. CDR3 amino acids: CASREGDEQFF.

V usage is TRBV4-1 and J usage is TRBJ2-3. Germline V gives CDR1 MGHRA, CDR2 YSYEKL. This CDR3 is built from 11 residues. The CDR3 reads CASSQVDTQYF.